This T cell receptor beta chain derives from a study of blood T cell repertoires in COVID-19. Overall study: The United States, Italy and Spain supplied acute and convalescent COVID-19 samples.

V was clipped by 5 bases and J by 1 base, with 8 bases between them. Germline CDR1 is SGHTA and CDR2 is FQGNSA. CDR3 length: 13 amino acids. Assay: immunoSEQ multiplex PCR; the TCRdb copy retains only in-frame clones and omits some. The table records 300,000 to 450,000 clones, around 89% of them present only once. The origin of this receptor is a woman in her twenties or thirties with COVID-19, enrolled during active disease. This chain joins TRBV7-2 and TRBJ2-5; D possibly corresponds to TRBD1 (6 bases). The specimen was peripheral blood. The CDR3 nucleotides read TGTGCCAGCAGCGCAGGGGCCCAAGAGACCCAGTACTTC. It encodes CASSAGAQETQYF. Together with reference TRBV7-2 and TRBJ2-5, the CDR3 gives the full variable domain: GAGVSQSPSNKVTEKGKDVELRCDPISGHTALYWYRQSLGQGLEFLIYFQGNSAPDKSGLPSDRFSAERTGGSVSTLTIQRTQQEDSAVYLCASSAGAQETQYFGPGTRLLVL.